Listed here are 26 T cell receptor beta chains from one sample, sequenced in a study of cytomegalovirus exposure and HLA in healthy donors. In the PCR, 60 Vbeta and 13 Jbeta primers were used. Produced via immunoSEQ multiplex PCR; TCRdb's table is partial and in-frame only. The table records about 120,000 clones, 75% to 85% of them present only once. The sample was PBMCs. The origin of the receptors is a man younger than 45 in good health and CMV-seropositive.

The CDR3 here is CASSGQTSGTDTQYF. The CDR3 coding sequence is TGTGCCAGCAGCGGCCAGACTAGCGGAACAGATACGCAGTATTTT. The chain is built from TRBV2 and TRBJ2-3; 9 bases fit TRBD2. Per germline, CDR1 SNHLY and CDR2 FYNNEI. The ends lost 6 bases at V and 3 bases at J; junction bases unmatched: 7. The CDR3 loop spans 15 amino acids. Complete variable domain (other parts from reference TRBV2 and TRBJ2-3): EPEVTQTPSHQVTQMGQEVILRCVPISNHLYFYWYRQILGQKVEFLVSFYNNEISEKSEIFDDQFSVERPDGSNFTLKIRSTKLEDSAMYFCASSGQTSGTDTQYFGPGTRLTVL.

This chain joins TRBV12-1 and TRBJ2-5; the D call TRBD1 from the table was never checked on the DNA. TRBV12-1 is given as a pseudogene. CDR3 length: 19 residues. CDR3 sequence: CASSFALITTESFQETQYF. The CDR3, as DNA: TGTGCCAGCAGCTTTGCGCTCATCACGACAGAGTCGTTCCAAGAGACCCAGTACTTC.

This clone was seen a few times. V usage is TRBV7-8 and J usage is TRBJ2-5; 10 bases are a match to TRBD2. CDR3 length equals 16 residues. Trimming removed 1 base from V and 1 base from J; junction bases left unmatched: 3. Germline CDR1 is SGHVS and CDR2 is FQNEAQ. The DNA of the CDR3 is TGTGCCAGCAGCTTAGGTGCTAGCGGGAGCCAAGAGACCCAGTACTTC. Protein product: CASSLGASGSQETQYF.

This sequence joins TRBV7-8 and TRBJ2-7, with D possibly matching TRBD1 (6 bases). Germline V gives CDR1 SGHVS, CDR2 FQNEAQ. The V gene lost 5 bases and the J gene lost 4 bases, with 15 bases spanning the gap. The CDR3 has 14 amino acids. For the CDR3, the DNA is TGTGCCAGCAGCCTAACCGGGACACATTACGAGCAGTACTTC. It codes for CASSLTGTHYEQYF.

This clone has only one observation. The rearrangement joins TRBV18 to TRBJ1-2; 10 positions match TRBD1. Per germline, CDR1 KGHSH and CDR2 LQKENI. There are 15 residues in the CDR3. The junction had 7 bases not matched to a gene; V was cut back by 1 base and J by 8 bases. This CDR3 is CASSPLGQGLDGYTF. The CDR3 DNA reads as TGTGCCAGCTCACCACTGGGACAGGGGCTTGACGGCTACACCTTC.

The rearrangement uses TRBV6-5 and TRBJ1-2, with D perhaps matching TRBD1 (5 bases). The CDR3 is 12 amino acids. Trimming stripped 7 bases from V and 5 bases from J, with 11 bases between. Germline CDR1 is MNHEY and CDR2 is SVGAGI. The CDR3 DNA is TGTGCCAGCACGTCAGGGCTTTATGGCTACACCTTC. Its translation: CASTSGLYGYTF.

The chain links TRBV7-2 to TRBJ2-3; 8 positions match TRBD1. Germline V lookup: CDR1 SGHTA, CDR2 FQGNSA. The CDR3 totals 14 residues. V was clipped by 2 bases and J by 6 bases; unmatched bases: 4. Written as DNA, the CDR3 is TGTGCCAGCAGCTTACGCAGGGGGCTCGATACGCAGTATTTT. Translated: CASSLRRGLDTQYF.

This chain connects TRBV27 to TRBJ2-7, with 8 bases matching TRBD1. CDR3 length: 14 residues. The germline V gene has CDR1 MNHEY and CDR2 SMNVEV (reference sequence). The V segment lost 6 bases and the J segment 0 bases; nucleotides outside the gene matches: 4. The CDR3 coding sequence is TGTGCCAGCAGAACAGGGGGGAGCTCCTACGAGCAGTACTTC. Translation gives CASRTGGSSYEQYF.

The chain uses TRBV28 and TRBJ2-7; possibly TRBD2 for D (6 bases). The V gene lost 3 bases and the J gene lost 5 bases, with 11 bases spanning the gap. Germline CDR1 and CDR2: MDHEN and SYDVKM. The CDR3 contains 13 residues. CDR3 protein: CASSFLRGHEQYF. The CDR3 DNA is TGTGCCAGCAGTTTTCTGCGGGGCCACGAGCAGTACTTC.

This CDR3 is CASSEASVEPQHF. The CDR3 DNA reads TGTGCCAGCTCAGAGGCGTCCGTGGAGCCCCAGCATTTT. V gene TRBV18 combines with J gene TRBJ1-5; D remains unclear. Trimming left V 5 bases short and J 8 bases short, with 13 bases between. The CDR3 is made up of 13 amino acids. Germline-derived CDR1 and CDR2 are KGHSH and LQKENI.

This chain joins TRBV28 and TRBJ2-1; a possible D gene is TRBD2 (7 bases). The CDR3 covers 15 residues. The V gene lost 0 bases and the J gene lost 5 bases, with 11 bases spanning the gap. Per germline, CDR1 MDHEN and CDR2 SYDVKM. The CDR3 bases are TGTGCCAGCAGTTTATGGGGAGGGGGGGACAATGAGCAGTTCTTC. It specifies CASSLWGGGDNEQFF.

Notes on this clone: Other DNA variants within this sample encode the same CDR3. V usage is TRBV6-5 and J usage is TRBJ2-7; 7 bases are a match to TRBD1. With V trimmed by 0 bases and J by 1 base, 0 bases remained unmatched. The CDR3 is made up of 14 amino acids. Germline lookup yields CDR1 MNHEY and CDR2 SVGAGI. In DNA, the CDR3 is TGTGCCAGCAGTTACTCACAGGGGTCCTACGAGCAGTACTTC. Protein product: CASSYSQGSYEQYF.

CDR3 loop: CASSRMGQNSNQPQHF. The CDR3 DNA sequence: TGCGCCAGCAGCCGAATGGGACAGAATAGCAATCAGCCCCAGCATTTT. This sequence joins TRBV4-1 and TRBJ1-5; 7 bases map to TRBD1. The CDR3 totals 16 residues. The J segment lost 0 bases and the V segment lost 4 bases, leaving 6 bases of the junction unmatched. The V gene's germline CDR1 is MGHRA and CDR2 YSYEKL.

Note on this clone: The junction and the germline gene differ at one end; a read error may be behind it. V usage is TRBV7-9 and J usage is TRBJ2-6, with a possible D match to TRBD1 (5 bases). CDR1 and CDR2 (germline): SEHNR, FQNEAQ (reference sequence). The CDR3 is made up of 17 amino acids. This CDR3 is CASRIFPPSSGANGLTF. The CDR3 region has the DNA TGTGCCAGCAGGATCTTTCCCCCCTCCTCTGGGGCCAACGGCCTGACTTTC.

The J gene is TRBJ2-7, the V gene TRBV11-3; 10 bases agree with TRBD1. There are 13 residues in the CDR3. The V gene end was trimmed by 5 bases and the J gene end by 5 bases; junction bases not matched to a gene: 3. Germline assignment: CDR1 SGHNT and CDR2 YENEEA. The CDR3 reads CASSPGTGDEQYF. The CDR3 coding sequence is TGTGCCAGCAGCCCCGGGACAGGGGACGAGCAGTACTTC.

This sequence joins TRBV29-1 and TRBJ2-7; 9 bases agree with TRBD1. The CDR3 covers 14 residues. The junction had 6 bases not matched to a gene; V was cut back by 4 bases and J by 2 bases. CDR1 is SQVTM, CDR2 ANQGSEA, per germline. The CDR3 protein is CSVGRTGGPYEQYF. CDR3 bases: TGCAGCGTTGGCCGCACAGGGGGCCCCTACGAGCAGTACTTC.

The J gene is TRBJ2-5, the V gene TRBV7-3; 12 positions match TRBD2. The CDR3 has 19 residues. Germline values: CDR1 SGHTA, CDR2 FQGTGA. J was trimmed by 1 base and V by 5 bases; bases with no gene match: 14. CDR3 DNA: TGTGCCAGCAGCCCAGGACTAGCGGGACCAAAGAGGGGCCAAGAGACCCAGTACTTC. Translated: CASSPGLAGPKRGQETQYF.

This clone has only a few counts. The same CDR3 is also encoded by other DNA sequences in this sample. V usage is TRBV19 and J usage is TRBJ2-7; 8 nucleotides align to TRBD2. CDR3 length equals 14 residues. Trimming took 8 bases from V and 2 from J; bases not matched to a gene: 8. Germline V CDR1 and CDR2: LNHDA, SQIVND (reference sequence). Written as DNA, the CDR3 is TGTGCCAGTTCTAGACGGGAGGGGGCCTACGAGCAGTACTTC. Translated: CASSRREGAYEQYF.

V and J are TRBV4-2 and TRBJ2-3; 8 nucleotides match TRBD2. Germline V gene sequence: CDR1 LGHNA, CDR2 YNFKEQ. The CDR3 has 15 amino acids. The trim removed 4 bases at V and 1 base at J, leaving 4 bases unmatched. The CDR3 DNA reads TGTGCCAGCAGCCCAGGGCGGGAGGGCACAGATACGCAGTATTTT. This translates into CASSPGREGTDTQYF.

This sequence joins TRBV7-3 and TRBJ1-3; TRBD1 is a possible D gene (6 bases). Per the germline V gene, CDR1 is SGHTA and CDR2 is FQGTGA. Trimming took 2 bases from V and 0 from J, leaving 11 bases between them. This CDR3 region has 16 residues. CDR3 region: CASSLGGPNSGNTIYF. For the CDR3, the DNA is TGTGCCAGCAGCTTAGGGGGCCCCAACTCTGGAAACACCATATATTTT.

The count of this clone is one. The chain uses TRBV18 and TRBJ2-2, with TRBD2 matching over 9 bases. V was clipped by 5 bases and J by 7 bases; unmatched bases: 11. The germline V gene encodes CDR1 KGHSH and CDR2 LQKENI. CDR3 length equals 16 residues. The CDR3: CASSGPREGLLGELFF. CDR3 DNA sequence: TGTGCCAGCTCAGGCCCGCGGGAGGGCCTGCTCGGGGAGCTGTTTTTT.

V is TRBV10-3 and J is TRBJ2-3, with 14 bases that match TRBD2. The germline CDR1 and CDR2 sequences are ENHRY and SYGVKD. Losses at the gene ends were 4 bases for V and 1 base for J; bases not matched to a gene: 4. CDR3 length: 17 residues. In DNA, the CDR3 is TGTGCCATCAGTGCGACTAGCGGGAGGGCGGGCACAGATACGCAGTATTTT. It codes for CAISATSGRAGTDTQYF.

CDR3 in amino acids: CASSEYPRGTGSTDTQYF. CDR3 sequence (DNA): TGTGCCAGCAGTGAATACCCCCGCGGGACAGGGAGCACAGATACGCAGTATTTT. The V call is TRBV6-1, the J call TRBJ2-3; TRBD1 agrees at 9 bases. V lost 2 bases, J lost 0 bases, and 9 bases stayed unmatched. Germline V gives CDR1 MNHNS, CDR2 SASEGT. The CDR3 length is 18 residues.

CDR3 residues: CASSLSRGGSYNEQFF. The CDR3 DNA follows: TGTGCCAGCAGCTTAAGCAGAGGGGGTAGTTACAATGAGCAGTTCTTC. This chain links TRBV7-3 with TRBJ2-1; possible D gene TRBD1, 6 bases. Trimming removed 1 base at V and 4 bases at J, with 14 bases between. This CDR3 is 16 amino acids long. Germline-derived CDR1 and CDR2 are SGHTA and FQGTGA. The full variable domain, rest sourced from reference TRBV7-3 and TRBJ2-1, is GAGVSQTPSNKVTEKGKYVELRCDPISGHTALYWYRQSLGQGPEFLIYFQGTGAADDSGLPNDRFFAVRPEGSVSTLKIQRTERGDSAVYLCASSLSRGGSYNEQFFGPGTRLTVL.

V gene TRBV7-2 combines with J gene TRBJ2-4; possible D gene TRBD1, 6 bases. There are 14 residues in the CDR3. The germline V and J ends were trimmed by 3 bases and 1 base, with 7 bases remaining between them. CDR1 is SGHTA and CDR2 is FQGNSA in the germline V gene. In nucleotides, the CDR3 is TGTGCCAGCAGCTTTGACAGGGCCAAAAACATTCAGTACTTC. This codes for CASSFDRAKNIQYF.

The V call is TRBV6-1, the J call TRBJ2-2; possibly TRBD1 for D (6 bases). Per the germline V gene, CDR1 is MNHNS and CDR2 is SASEGT. CDR3 length equals 14 residues. Trimming shortened V by 1 base and J by 3 bases, and 6 bases separated the two germline ends. CDR3 residues: CASSEGTDTGELFF. The CDR3 DNA follows: TGTGCCAGCAGTGAAGGGACAGACACCGGGGAGCTGTTTTTT.